The clone carrying this T cell receptor (beta chain) was counted only a few times. The library targeted TCRbeta and was prepared with unique molecular identifiers. One entry per CDR3 protein, called by TCRdb with MiXCR from the PCR reads. The sample holds about 100,000 distinct CDR3 sequences; about 6% are singletons and the top ten take approximately 25%. The sample comes from a study of T-cell reconstitution after alpha-beta-depleted transplantation in children. V gave up 7 bases and J gave up 5 bases, with 14 bases separating them. The CDR3 has 13 residues. Germline CDR1 is MNHNY and CDR2 is SVGAGI (reference sequence).

The receptor comes from a male patient aged 2 to 9 who had a stem cell transplant for acute lymphoblastic leukemia, so the T cells may come from the graft donor. The sample consisted of PBMCs, mostly from graft donor cells, taken 360 days after TCRalphabeta/CD19-depleted stem cell transplant. The V call is TRBV6-6, the J call TRBJ1-2, with D hard to call. CDR3 DNA sequence: TGTGCCAGCACTCACGACTCAGGATATGGCTACACCTTC. It translates to CASTHDSGYGYTF.